This TCR beta chain was captured in a study of T cell responses to AZD1222 COVID-19 vaccine. General study points: Reports indicate that nearly half of spike-specific TCRs are directed at unmutated variant regions.

On this clone itself: As yet, its antigen is unknown.

CDR1 and CDR2 (germline): SGHVS, FQNEAQ. The ends were cut back, 1 base at V and 0 bases at J, with 16 bases in the middle. The CDR3 length is 19 residues. Profiling relied on immunoSEQ multiplex PCR, and the TCRdb table lists in-frame clones only, not all of them. The data hold about 150,000 clones, with around 94% observed a single time. Sequenced material: peripheral blood, taken on day 0 of AZD1222 vaccination. The chain carries TRBV7-8 and TRBJ2-6; no definite D call. The TCR sequence derives from an adult in good health. This chain's CDR3 is CASSLVGYGLSSGANVLTF. CDR3 DNA: TGTGCCAGCAGCTTAGTTGGGTACGGCCTTAGCTCTGGGGCCAACGTCCTGACTTTC.